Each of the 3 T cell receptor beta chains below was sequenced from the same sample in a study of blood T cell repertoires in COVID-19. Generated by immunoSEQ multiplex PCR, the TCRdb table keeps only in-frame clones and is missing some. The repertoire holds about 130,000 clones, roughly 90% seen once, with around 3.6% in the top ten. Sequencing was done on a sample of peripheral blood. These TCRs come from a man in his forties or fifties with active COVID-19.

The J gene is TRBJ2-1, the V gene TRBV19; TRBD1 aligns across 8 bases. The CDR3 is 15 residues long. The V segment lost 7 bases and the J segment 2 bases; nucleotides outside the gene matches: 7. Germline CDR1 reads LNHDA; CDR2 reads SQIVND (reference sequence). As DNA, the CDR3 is TGTGCCAGTACCGACAGGGGTCGCACCTACAATGAGCAGTTCTTC. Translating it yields CASTDRGRTYNEQFF.

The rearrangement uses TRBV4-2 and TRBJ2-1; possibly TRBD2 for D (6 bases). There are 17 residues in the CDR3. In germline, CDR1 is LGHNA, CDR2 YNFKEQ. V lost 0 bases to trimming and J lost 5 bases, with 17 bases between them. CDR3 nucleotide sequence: TGTGCCAGCAGCCAAGATCCGACTACGGGGGTAGACAATGAGCAGTTCTTC. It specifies CASSQDPTTGVDNEQFF.

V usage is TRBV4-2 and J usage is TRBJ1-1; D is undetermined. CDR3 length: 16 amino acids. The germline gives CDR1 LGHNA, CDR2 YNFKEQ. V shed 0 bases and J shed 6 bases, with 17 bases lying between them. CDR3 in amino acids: CASSQEGGSGRAEAFF. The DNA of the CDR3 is TGTGCCAGCAGCCAAGAGGGTGGTTCGGGGAGAGCTGAAGCTTTCTTT.